The source of this TCR beta chain is a study of T cell responses to AZD1222 COVID-19 vaccine (dated by TCRdb to the early 2020s). Background for the entire study: Because spike-specific TCR depth and breadth did not differ between the two schedules, AZD1222 recipients who got a second dose at roughly 4 weeks were pooled with those who got a second dose at roughly 12 weeks. A total of about 230 trial participants underwent TCR sequencing, of whom 207 received two doses of AZD1222 and 26 received two doses of the MenACWY control vaccine. Trial participants were enrolled by age into 18-55, 56-69 and 70-plus year subgroups, with about 150, 28 and 57 TCR-sequenced participants respectively.

The full study reports these points: Participants were mostly white British, with more females than males. The authors suggested clonal diversity may have been underestimated. CD4 TCRs associated with the vaccine covered the entire spike protein, and the dominant responses were in regions 160-218 and 743-854. Reportedly, almost half of the unique spike-specific TCRs recognized epitopes lying outside the regions that are mutated in the B.1.351 and B.1.1.7 variants. In the small 56-69-year group, the increase in depth fell short of significance, most likely because of low power. A significant rise in spike-specific TCR breadth and depth was observed after two AZD1222 doses relative to day 0 and relative to MenACWY recipients. Because no day 14 peak-response samples were available, the repertoires could be characterized only after the peak T cell response. Conclusions about previously exposed vaccinees were limited because only a handful of AZD1222 recipients were SARS-CoV-2 seropositive at baseline.

The CDR3 regions of human TCRbeta chains were analyzed by immunosequencing. In the paper's pipeline: TCRs in the repertoires were matched against a reference library of SARS-CoV-2-specific TCRs that had been generated with the MIRA antigen-specificity platform. Breadth was defined as the fraction of unique TCRs that were SARS-CoV-2-associated. Depth was defined as the fraction of total T cells that were SARS-CoV-2-associated. Using the MIRA data, each spike-specific TCR was assigned both to the spike region to which the TCR was reactive and to a CD4 or CD8 class. Log10-transformed breadth and depth values were compared by one-way ANOVA with Sidak's multiple comparisons tests. The table comes from immuneACCESS by way of TCRdb, which keeps in-frame sequences with V and J called. Part of the clones is missing from these tables; in studies checked, under half for an unresolved V gene and the rest for unknown reasons. That table gives V, J and clone size, and the DNA gave D and trimming. Across this sample there are 95,000 to 150,000 clones, with roughly nine tenths seen only once. 1.5% to 1.8% of the sample is taken by the ten largest.

This clone appeared a single time. It lacks a known antigen. Base quality data are lacking; no much larger clone is found one base away. The sample's time point label is to be understood as: baseline before first vaccination. Vaccinee samples came from UK trials COV001 and COV002, including a single-blind randomized controlled phase 2/3 trial of AZD1222 (ChAdOx1 nCoV-19) in healthy adults. Trial participant PBMC samples were collected at day 0 and day 28 after the second dose for TCRbeta chain sequencing. The sequence was obtained from an adult in good health. This specimen was peripheral blood, taken on day 0 of AZD1222 vaccination.

The CDR3 region has the sequence CASNLVGRPGQGAGGYTF. The nucleotide sequence is TGTGCCAGCAACTTGGTGGGCCGGCCGGGACAGGGGGCTGGTGGCTACACCTTC. The receptor chain draws on TRBV11-2 and TRBJ1-2; 12 central nucleotides agree with TRBD1. In the germline V gene, CDR1 corresponds to SGHAT and CDR2 to FQNNGV. There are 18 amino acids in the CDR3, from cysteine to phenylalanine inclusive. Only the CDR3 region is kept as DNA, spanning 54 bases read in frame from base 1. The germline V and J ends show losses of 7 bases and 7 bases respectively, and no gene match explains 19 bases of the junction.